This T cell receptor (beta chain) is drawn from a study of identical twins. cDNA carried unique molecular identifiers, and a universal primer site was added by template switching. TCRdb re-called the 5' RACE reads through MiXCR, storing one row per CDR3 protein. The sample holds around 140,000 distinct CDR3 sequences; roughly 3.2% are singletons and the top ten take 8.1%. This clonotype occurred a few times. Germline trimming cut 1 base from V and 8 bases from J; bases unmatched to any gene: 7. The CDR3 totals 14 residues. CDR1 and CDR2 from the germline V gene are LGHNA and YSLEER. The specimen was memory T cells sorted from blood. This TCR came from a man aged 18 to 30 in good health. The chain uses TRBV4-3 and TRBJ1-2, with 7 bases that match TRBD1. The chain's CDR3 is CASSQVGTVWGYTF. The CDR3, as DNA: TGCGCCAGCAGCCAAGTCGGGACAGTGTGGGGCTACACCTTC.